Described below is a single T cell receptor beta chain sequence and its context. Its antigen is not identified. This sample's time point: patch test 2, 6 weeks after DPC sensitization. The treatment here: therapeutic diphenylcyclopropenone sensitization with weekly scalp DPC. Total RNA extraction was carried out from unfractionated whole blood. The CDR3 is made up of 14 amino acids. The germline V gene encodes CDR1 KGHSH and CDR2 LQKENI. The V and J ends lost 5 bases and 1 base respectively, with 11 bases between them. Individual cDNA molecules had unique molecular identifiers attached to them by the library. A single record per CDR3 protein comes from TCRdb applying MiXCR to the RACE reads. Among tens of thousands of distinct CDR3 sequences listed, 9.5% to 10% were seen once. The sample is drawn from a study of human T cells and chemical hapten exposure. Study overall: Patients had diphenylcyclopropenone applied to the scalp weekly throughout the approximately 22-week study. Study-wide points: Relative to controls, expanded TCRs formed significantly more large CDR3 similarity clusters. PT1 expanded TCR counts and patch test score correlated positively.

V usage is TRBV18 and J usage is TRBJ1-1; the D gene is possibly TRBD1 (6 bases). This material consisted of whole blood, taken in connection with sensitization to the hapten diphenylcyclopropenone (DPC). The clonotype comes from a woman aged 30 to 39 with alopecia areata. Some clones in this sample may be carry-over from other donors' samples. The CDR3 loop reads CASSWGQTNTEAFF. The CDR3 DNA sequence: TGTGCCAGCTCATGGGGACAAACGAACACTGAAGCTTTCTTT.